This record covers a single T cell receptor beta chain. The antigen remains undetermined. V lost 6 bases, J lost 1 base, and 14 bases lay in between. Per germline, CDR1 SGDLS and CDR2 YYNGEE. This CDR3 is built from 15 residues. These data come from a study of blood T cells in healthy people across ages. Study results and limitations: The authors considered diversity estimates from one million T cells to be underestimates.

Together with a sample-barcoded 5' primer, a J-beta primer mix was included in a second PCR lasting about 6 to 12 cycles. TCRdb reanalysed the 5' RACE reads using MiXCR and keeps one entry per CDR3 protein. The sample lists approximately 1,000,000 distinct CDR3 sequences, 40% to 55% occurring once. The chain has TRBV9 and TRBJ2-1; D is possibly TRBD2 (6 bases). The source is a woman aged 60-75 years in good health. Sequencing was carried out using blood. The CDR3 coding sequence is TGTGCCAGCACGGAGAGACTAGGTTCCTACAATGAGCAGTTCTTC. Translating gives CASTERLGSYNEQFF.